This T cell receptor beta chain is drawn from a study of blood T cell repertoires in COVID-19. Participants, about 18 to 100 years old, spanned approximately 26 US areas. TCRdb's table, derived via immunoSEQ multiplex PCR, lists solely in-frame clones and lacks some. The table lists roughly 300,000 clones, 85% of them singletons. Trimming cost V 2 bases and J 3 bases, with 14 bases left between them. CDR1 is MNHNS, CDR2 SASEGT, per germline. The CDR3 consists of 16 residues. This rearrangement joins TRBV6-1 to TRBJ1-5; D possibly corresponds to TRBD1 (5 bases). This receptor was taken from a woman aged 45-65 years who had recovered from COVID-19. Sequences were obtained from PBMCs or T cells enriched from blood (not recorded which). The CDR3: CASSEFGGLNNQPQHF. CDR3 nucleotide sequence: TGTGCCAGCAGTGAATTCGGGGGGTTAAACAATCAGCCCCAGCATTTT.